This T cell receptor beta chain emerged from a study of OX40 agonist ivuxolimab in advanced cancers. At the level of the study: Each dose-escalation patient presented with hepatocellular carcinoma, melanoma, renal cell or head and neck cancer.

Germline-derived CDR1 and CDR2 are SGHVS and FQNEAQ. This CDR3 is 11 amino acids long. V trimming: 9 bases; J trimming: 7 bases; junction bases outside the gene matches: 3. Sequencing used immunoSEQ multiplex PCR; TCRdb keeps in-frame clones, though not all of them. The sample holds about 61,000 clones, roughly 90% seen once. The sequence was obtained from an adult with an advanced solid tumor such as melanoma, head and neck, liver or kidney cancer. The sequencing here drew on CD4+ or CD8+ T cells sorted from blood, taken in a trial of the OX40 agonist ivuxolimab. V is TRBV7-8 and J is TRBJ2-1; 7 nucleotides agree with TRBD2. CDR3 sequence (DNA): TGTGCCAGTAGAGCGGGGAATGAGCAGTTCTTC. Translated: CASRAGNEQFF.